Reported below is one TCR beta chain. The germline gives CDR1 MNHNY, CDR2 SVGAGI (reference sequence). CDR3 length: 16 residues. Losses at the gene ends were 5 bases for V and 8 bases for J; bases not matched to a gene: 13. This sample was included in a study of blood T cell repertoires in COVID-19. Study overall: Both acute and convalescent COVID-19 samples were obtained from the United States, Italy and Spain. Sources were T cells, B-cell-depleted T cells, or PBMCs; the material itself was cDNA or gDNA.

Original handling: Amplifying reference gene primers gave estimates of nucleated cell counts. TCRdb's copy holds only in-frame clones and misses some; the assay was immunoSEQ multiplex PCR. V and J calls and clone size are copied from that table; D and trimming were computed from the DNA. The sample includes a few hundred thousand clones, 75% to 90% of them seen just once. V and J are TRBV6-6 and TRBJ2-1; TRBD2 matches at 9 bases. Sequencing input: peripheral blood. The clonotype comes from a woman aged 40 to 50 who had recovered from COVID-19. CDR3 in DNA: TGTGCCAGCAGTCTCCCCGGGGTAGCGGGAGATGATGAGCAGTTCTTC. It translates to CASSLPGVAGDDEQFF.